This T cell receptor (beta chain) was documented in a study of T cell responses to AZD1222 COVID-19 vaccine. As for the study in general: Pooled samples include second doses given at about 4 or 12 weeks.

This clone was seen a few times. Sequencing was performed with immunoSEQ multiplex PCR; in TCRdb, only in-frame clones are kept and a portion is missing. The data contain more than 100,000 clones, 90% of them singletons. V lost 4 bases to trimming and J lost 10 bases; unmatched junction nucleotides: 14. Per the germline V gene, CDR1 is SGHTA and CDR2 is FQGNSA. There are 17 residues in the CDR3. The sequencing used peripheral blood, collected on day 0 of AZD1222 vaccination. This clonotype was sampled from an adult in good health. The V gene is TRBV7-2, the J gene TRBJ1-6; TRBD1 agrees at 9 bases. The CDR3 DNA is TGTGCCAGCAGCTGGGACAGGGCACTATCACAGCGATCACCCCTCCACTTT. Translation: CASSWDRALSQRSPLHF.